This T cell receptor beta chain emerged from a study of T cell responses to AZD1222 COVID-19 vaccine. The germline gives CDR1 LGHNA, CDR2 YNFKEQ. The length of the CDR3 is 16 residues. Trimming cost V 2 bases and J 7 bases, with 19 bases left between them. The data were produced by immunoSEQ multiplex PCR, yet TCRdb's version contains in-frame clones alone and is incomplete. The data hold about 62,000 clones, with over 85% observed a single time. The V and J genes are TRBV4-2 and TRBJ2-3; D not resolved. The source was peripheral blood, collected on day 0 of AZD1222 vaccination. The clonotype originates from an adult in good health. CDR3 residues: CASSQNPRGVRNTQYF. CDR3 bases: TGTGCCAGCAGCCAAAACCCAAGAGGTGTAAGAAATACGCAGTATTTT.